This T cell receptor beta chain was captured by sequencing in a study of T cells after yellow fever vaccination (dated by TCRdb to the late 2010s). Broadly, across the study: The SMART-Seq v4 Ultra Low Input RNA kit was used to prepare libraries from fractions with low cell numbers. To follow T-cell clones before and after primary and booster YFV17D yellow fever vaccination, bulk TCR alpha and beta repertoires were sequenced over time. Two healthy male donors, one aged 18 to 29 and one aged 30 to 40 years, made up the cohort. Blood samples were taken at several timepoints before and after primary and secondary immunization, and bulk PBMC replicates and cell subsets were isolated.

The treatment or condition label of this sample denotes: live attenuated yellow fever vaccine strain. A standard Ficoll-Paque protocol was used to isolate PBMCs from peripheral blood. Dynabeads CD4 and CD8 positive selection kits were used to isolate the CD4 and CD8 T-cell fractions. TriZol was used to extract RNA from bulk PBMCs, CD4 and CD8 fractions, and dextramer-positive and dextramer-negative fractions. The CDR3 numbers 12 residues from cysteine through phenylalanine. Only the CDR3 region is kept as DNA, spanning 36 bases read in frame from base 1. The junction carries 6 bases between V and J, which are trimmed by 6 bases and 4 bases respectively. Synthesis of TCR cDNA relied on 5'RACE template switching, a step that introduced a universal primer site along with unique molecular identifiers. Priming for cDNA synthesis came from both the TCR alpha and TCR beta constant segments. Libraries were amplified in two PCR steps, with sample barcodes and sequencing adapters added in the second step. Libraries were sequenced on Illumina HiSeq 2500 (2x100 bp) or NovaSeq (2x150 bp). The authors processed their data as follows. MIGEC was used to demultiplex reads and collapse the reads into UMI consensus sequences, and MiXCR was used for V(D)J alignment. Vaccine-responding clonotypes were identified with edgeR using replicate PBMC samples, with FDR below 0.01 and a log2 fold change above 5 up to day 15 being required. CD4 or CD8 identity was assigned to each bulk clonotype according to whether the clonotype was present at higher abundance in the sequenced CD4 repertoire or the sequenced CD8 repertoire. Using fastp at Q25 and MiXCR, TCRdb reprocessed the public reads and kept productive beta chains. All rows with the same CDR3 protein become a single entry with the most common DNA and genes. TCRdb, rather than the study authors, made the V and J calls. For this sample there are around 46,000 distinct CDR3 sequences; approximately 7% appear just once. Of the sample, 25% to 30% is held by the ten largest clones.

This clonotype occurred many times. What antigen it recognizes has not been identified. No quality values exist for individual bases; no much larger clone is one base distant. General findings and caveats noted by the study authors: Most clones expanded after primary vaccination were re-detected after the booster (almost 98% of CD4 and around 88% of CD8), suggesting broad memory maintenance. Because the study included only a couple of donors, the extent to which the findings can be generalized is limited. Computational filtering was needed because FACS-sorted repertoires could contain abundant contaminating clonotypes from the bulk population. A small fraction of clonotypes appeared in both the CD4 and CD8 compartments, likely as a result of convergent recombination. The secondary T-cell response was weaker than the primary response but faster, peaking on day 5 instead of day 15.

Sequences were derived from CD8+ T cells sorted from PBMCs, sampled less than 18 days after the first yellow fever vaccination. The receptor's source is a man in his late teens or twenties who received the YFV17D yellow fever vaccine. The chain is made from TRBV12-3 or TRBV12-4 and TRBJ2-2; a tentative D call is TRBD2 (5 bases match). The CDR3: CASRDFTGELFF. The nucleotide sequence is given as TGTGCCAGCAGGGACTTCACCGGGGAGCTGTTTTTT.